The text below deals with one T cell receptor beta chain. The antigen this receptor binds is unknown. No much larger clone is present one base from it, and per-base qualities are unavailable. This record comes from a study of shared clonotypes between healthy human individuals (dated by TCRdb to 2019 to 2021). About the investigation overall: Three men and a couple of women, aged 18 to 49 years, made up the cohort. For each donor, three plates each were used for CD4 naive and CD4 memory, two plates were used for CD8 naive, and one plate was used for CD8 memory. The study deeply sequenced blood TCR repertoires of 5 or 6 healthy adults to estimate repertoire size and the extent of clonotype sharing between individuals. To increase sequencing depth and limit assay-specific biases, TCR repertoire library preparation and sequencing were carried out by different laboratories using diverse techniques. Per donor, leukapheresis produced somewhere between about 0.94 and 9 billion PBMCs.

TCR CDR3 regions were amplified from genomic DNA by multiplex PCR using the deep immunoSEQ assay. Genomic DNA extracted from each cell subset was distributed evenly over all wells of several immunoSEQ 96-well plates, and each plate served as one replicate. For sorted subsets, approximately 210 ng genomic DNA, equal to tens of thousands of T cell genomes, was loaded into each replicate PCR. Purified libraries were quantified with a Qubit 3.0 fluorometer, sized on a Bioanalyzer 2100, and re-quantified with the KAPA Library Quantification kit. Each immunoSEQ 96-well plate was sequenced on its own single-read 150-cycle Illumina NextSeq 550 flow cell. Processing in the source paper ran as follows. The immunoSEQ output contained only junctional sequences without quality scores, so filtering could not match that applied to full-length reads. To assign V/J genes and CDR3, sequences were annotated using PyIR, a Python wrapper for IgBLAST v1.9, with IMGT germline references. Reads were filtered out if the reads had weak V/J assignments (E-value above 1e-6), no CDR3, stop codons, out-of-frame junctions, or ambiguous translated residues. V3J clonotypes were defined as sequences sharing the same inferred V gene, J gene, and CDR3 amino acid sequence. Percentage overlap between repertoires was calculated by dividing the number of shared unique clonotypes by the size of the smaller repertoire. Three approaches were used to assess repertoire richness: RTK rarefaction, the Chao1 estimator, and Recon v2.1 estimates of unobserved clonotypes. For all TCRbeta clonotypes obtained by the gDNA method from a few donors, generation probabilities were computed with OLGA. In its TCRdb copy, this immuneACCESS table keeps in-frame sequences only and misses some clones. Where compared with another copy, unresolved V genes explain less than half of these, and the others have no known cause. The DNA gave D and trimming, while V, J and clone size come from that table. The sample contains some 1 million clones, 70% to 80% of them found a single time. Approximately 1.5% of the sample is in the top ten clones.

CDR1 and CDR2 are read off the germline V gene as SGHTS and YDEGEE. Taken from cysteine to phenylalanine, the CDR3 has 13 residues. Only CDR3 DNA remains: 39 bases, in frame from the first base. V gives up 4 bases and J gives up 4 bases, and the segment between their germline ends measures 8 bases. Healthy HIV-negative adults with no recently reported acute infections or vaccinations were included as donors. All donors were Caucasian adults living in Nashville, Tennessee, USA. Magnetic negative selection was used to enrich CD4+ T cells, after which naive cells were positively selected on CD45RA and the negative fraction became the memory subset. Blood was obtained by leukapheresis, after which PBMCs were separated by Ficoll-Histopaque density gradient centrifugation and cryopreserved in liquid nitrogen vapor phase. Analytical flow cytometry was used to check the purity and quantity of each magnetically sorted T cell population. Genomic DNA was isolated from each sorted fraction and quantified by UV absorbance on a Nanodrop 2000c.

Broader findings and caveats from the paper: Larger estimated clonotype richness was generally found for naive subsets than for memory subsets. Approximately 4.8% of naive CD4, 3.5% of naive CD8, around 2.3% of memory CD4, and about 0.4% of memory CD8 clonotypes were shared across a few donors. Clonotypes shared by all four sorted-subset donors showed higher generation probabilities than non-shared clonotypes. Incomplete sequencing was indicated by rarefaction of sorted-subset datasets, despite the large sequencing depth. Pairwise subsampling indicated that sequencing depth was expected to affect the degree of clonotype sharing among donors. Sampling was restricted to blood, and TCR repertoires in tissues likely differ from the TCR repertoires found in blood. Because the study included only a small number of donors, the genetic and exposure-history diversity represented was limited.

The rearranged segments are TRBV5-8 and TRBJ1-4; a tentative D call is TRBD1 (6 bases match). The TCR originated in a man between 18 and 29 years old in good health. Sequenced material: memory CD4+ T cells sorted from blood. In light of the paper, this sample's cell subset or site label describes: CD45RA-negative fraction. In nucleotide form, the sequence is TGTGCCAGCAGCCGGACAGTTAATGAAAAACTGTTTTTT. Its protein reads: CASSRTVNEKLFF.